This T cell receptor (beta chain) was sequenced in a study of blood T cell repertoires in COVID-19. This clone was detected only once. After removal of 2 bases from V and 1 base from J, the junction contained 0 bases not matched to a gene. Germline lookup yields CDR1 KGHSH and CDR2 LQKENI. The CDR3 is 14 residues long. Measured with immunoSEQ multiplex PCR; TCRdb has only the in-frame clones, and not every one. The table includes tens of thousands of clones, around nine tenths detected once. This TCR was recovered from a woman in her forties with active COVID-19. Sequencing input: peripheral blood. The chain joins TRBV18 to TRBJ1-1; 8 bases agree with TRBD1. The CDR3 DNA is TGTGCCAGCTCACCAGGACAGGGGAACACTGAAGCTTTCTTT. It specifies CASSPGQGNTEAFF.